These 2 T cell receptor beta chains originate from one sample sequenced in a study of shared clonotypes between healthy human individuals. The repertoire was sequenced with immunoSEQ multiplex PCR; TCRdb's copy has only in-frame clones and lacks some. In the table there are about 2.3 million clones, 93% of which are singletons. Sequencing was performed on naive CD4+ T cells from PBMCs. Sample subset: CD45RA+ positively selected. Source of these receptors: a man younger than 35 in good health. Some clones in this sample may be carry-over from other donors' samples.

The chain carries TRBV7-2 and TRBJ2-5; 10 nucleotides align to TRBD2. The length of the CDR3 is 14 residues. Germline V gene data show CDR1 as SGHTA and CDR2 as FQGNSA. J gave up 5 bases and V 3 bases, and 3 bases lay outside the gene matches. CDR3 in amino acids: CASSLTSGRETQYF. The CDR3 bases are TGTGCCAGCAGCTTGACTAGCGGGCGTGAGACCCAGTACTTC.

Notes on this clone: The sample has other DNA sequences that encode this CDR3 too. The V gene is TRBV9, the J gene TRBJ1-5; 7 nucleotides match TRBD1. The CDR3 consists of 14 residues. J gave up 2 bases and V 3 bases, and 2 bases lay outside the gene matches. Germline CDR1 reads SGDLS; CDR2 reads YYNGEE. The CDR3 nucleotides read TGTGCCAGCAGCGGACAGGGTGGCAATCAGCCCCAGCATTTT. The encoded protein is CASSGQGGNQPQHF.